One and the same sample provided the 18 T cell receptor beta chains below, sequenced in a study of cytotoxic CD8 clonotypes in ibrutinib-treated CLL. Data came from immunoSEQ multiplex PCR; TCRdb stores just in-frame clones and leaves some out. The sample lists tens of thousands of clones, 55% to 70% occurring once. Source: PBMCs, taken after 24 months of ibrutinib treatment. These receptors all stem from a human donor with chronic lymphocytic leukemia.

This sequence joins TRBV27 and TRBJ1-1; D remains ambiguous. The CDR3 has 14 amino acids. Trimming removed 3 bases at V and 3 bases at J, with 11 bases between. Per germline, CDR1 MNHEY and CDR2 SMNVEV (reference sequence). The CDR3 nucleotides read TGTGCCAGCAGTTTCCGGGATCGTTACACTGAAGCTTTCTTT. It yields the protein CASSFRDRYTEAFF.

This chain uses TRBV5-1 with TRBJ2-7; 10 bases align to TRBD1. Germline V CDR1 and CDR2: SGHRS, YFSETQ. The CDR3 sequence is 17 residues long. J was trimmed by 5 bases and V by 0 bases; bases with no gene match: 11. The chain's CDR3 is CASSLARDRGNCDEQYV. CDR3 bases: TGCGCCAGCAGCTTGGCCAGGGACAGGGGAAATTGCGACGAGCAGTACGTC.

As to this clone: One junction end disagrees with the germline gene, perhaps due to a read error. The chain employs TRBV7-8 and TRBJ2-5; 12 nucleotides line up with TRBD1. Germline values: CDR1 SGHVS, CDR2 FQNEAQ. CDR3 size: 16 residues. The CDR3: CVSSLGQGAPQETQYF. In DNA, the CDR3 is TGTGTCAGCAGCTTGGGACAGGGGGCTCCGCAAGAGACCCAGTACTTC.

This clone was picked up many times. The chain couples TRBV19 to TRBJ2-3; tentatively, D is TRBD1 or TRBD2 (7 bases each). The CDR3 sequence is 18 residues long. Germline assignment: CDR1 LNHDA and CDR2 SQIVND (reference sequence). Trimming left V 4 bases short and J 3 bases short, with 23 bases between. The CDR3 here is CASSRGGKTGKPTDTQYF. CDR3 sequence (DNA): TGTGCCAGTAGTAGGGGGGGGAAGACAGGGAAGCCGACAGATACGCAGTATTTT.

The J gene is TRBJ2-5, the V gene TRBV30; D remains unclear. Trimming took 2 bases from V and 3 from J, leaving 7 bases between them. CDR1 and CDR2 from the germline V gene are GTSNPN and SVGIG (reference sequence). This CDR3 comprises 12 residues. CDR3 residues: CAWSPQEETQYF. The CDR3, as DNA: TGTGCCTGGAGTCCTCAGGAAGAGACCCAGTACTTC.

This chain uses TRBV4-2 with TRBJ1-5; 7 bases are shared with TRBD1. Germline CDR1 reads LGHNA; CDR2 reads YNFKEQ. With 1 base clipped from V and 2 bases from J, the junction kept 2 bases outside the gene matches. The CDR3 is 15 residues long. The CDR3 bases are TGTGCCAGCAGCCAAGTTGGACAGGGCAATCAGCCCCAGCATTTT. It translates to CASSQVGQGNQPQHF.

The chain combines TRBV2 with TRBJ2-5; D is unresolved. There are 14 residues in the CDR3. Germline V gene sequence: CDR1 SNHLY, CDR2 FYNNEI. The V and J ends lost 7 bases and 5 bases respectively, with 17 bases between them. DNA for the CDR3: TGTGCCAGCATTGGGCTGGTAGTCACGGAGACCCAGTACTTC. It translates to CASIGLVVTETQYF.

The V gene is TRBV6-5, the J gene TRBJ2-2; no reliable D call. V was pared by 3 bases and J by 5 bases, with 4 bases between. Germline CDR1 reads MNHEY; CDR2 reads SVGAGI. There are 12 residues in the CDR3. The CDR3: CASSYLTGELFF. CDR3 bases: TGTGCCAGCAGTTATTTGACCGGGGAGCTGTTTTTT.

This clone is a singleton in its sample. This sequence may be a read error, since a much larger clone differs from it by one base. The chain has TRBV5-1 and TRBJ1-1; D gene uncertain. The ends were cut back, 2 bases at V and 1 base at J, with 6 bases in the middle. Germline-derived CDR1 and CDR2 are SGHRS and YFSETQ. This CDR3 spans 13 amino acids. The CDR3 region has the DNA TGCGCCAGCAGCTTTCGGGGGAACACTGAAGCTTTCTTT. This codes for CASSFRGNTEAFF.

The chain combines TRBV13 with TRBJ1-2, with D hard to call. V was shortened by 6 bases and J by 6 bases, with 11 bases between the two germline ends. Germline CDR1 is PRHDT and CDR2 is FYEKMQ (reference sequence). There are 12 residues in the CDR3. DNA for the CDR3: TGTGCCAGCAGTTACTTGGGAGATGGCTACACCTTC. It encodes CASSYLGDGYTF.

This chain joins TRBV30 and TRBJ2-2; the match to TRBD2 covers 12 bases. J lost 6 bases, V lost 4 bases, and 9 bases had no gene match. This CDR3 comprises 16 residues. CDR1 and CDR2 from the germline V gene are GTSNPN and SVGIG (reference sequence). DNA of the CDR3: TGTGCCTGGACTTCGGGGACTAGCGGGCGTGCCGGGGAGCTGTTTTTT. Its translation: CAWTSGTSGRAGELFF.

This clone was recorded a few times. The rearrangement links TRBV6-6 to TRBJ1-1; D remains ambiguous. Per germline, CDR1 MNHNY and CDR2 SVGAGI (reference sequence). Trimming cost V 2 bases and J 11 bases, with 15 bases left between them. The CDR3 is 13 amino acids. The CDR3 sequence: CASSYDRRGVAFF. Here the CDR3 DNA reads TGTGCCAGCAGTTACGATCGGCGCGGGGTGGCTTTCTTT.

The chain couples TRBV4-2 to TRBJ1-4, with D tentatively TRBD1 (6 bases). From germline, CDR1 is LGHNA and CDR2 YNFKEQ. The ends were cut back, 0 bases at V and 5 bases at J, with 16 bases in the middle. This CDR3 has 17 amino acids. The CDR3 coding sequence is TGTGCCAGCAGCCAAGATGACGGACAGCCCCTAAATGAAAAACTGTTTTTT. As protein: CASSQDDGQPLNEKLFF.

The chain couples TRBV5-6 to TRBJ2-5; 7 bases match TRBD2. V was pared by 0 bases and J by 1 base, with 0 bases of the junction left unmatched. The CDR3 loop spans 14 amino acids. Germline V lookup: CDR1 SGHDT, CDR2 YYEEEE. CDR3 DNA: TGTGCCAGCAGCTTGGGACTAGCCCAAGAGACCCAGTACTTC. Translated: CASSLGLAQETQYF.

This clone was observed at least ten times. The chain joins TRBV28 to TRBJ2-3, with 10 bases matching TRBD1. With 4 bases clipped from V and 6 bases from J, the junction kept 7 bases outside the gene matches. The V gene's germline CDR1 is MDHEN and CDR2 SYDVKM. The CDR3 runs to 15 residues. CDR3 sequence: CASSYPGQGLDTQYF. CDR3 nucleotide sequence: TGTGCCAGCAGTTATCCGGGACAGGGGTTGGATACGCAGTATTTT.

V is TRBV2 and J is TRBJ2-5; no clear D gene. CDR1 and CDR2 (germline): SNHLY, FYNNEI. The CDR3 runs to 8 residues. V lost 8 bases to trimming and J lost 7 bases, with 2 bases between them. This CDR3 is CASGTQYF. CDR3 DNA sequence: TGTGCCAGCGGGACCCAGTACTTC.

This clone appeared a few times. The genes are TRBV7-2 and TRBJ2-4; TRBD2 matches 15 bases. The V and J ends lost 5 bases and 9 bases, in that order; junction bases with no gene match: 8. Germline lookup yields CDR1 SGHTA and CDR2 FQGNSA. The CDR3 sequence is 16 residues long. CDR3 residues: CASSGRGLAGGGIQYF. The CDR3 region has the DNA TGTGCCAGCAGCGGTAGGGGACTAGCGGGGGGAGGCATTCAGTACTTC.

This clone was observed a handful of times. This CDR3 reads CASRDYSNQPQHF. The CDR3, as DNA: TGTGCCAGCAGAGACTATAGCAATCAGCCCCAGCATTTT. This chain connects TRBV2 to TRBJ1-5; no definite D call. The CDR3 runs 13 residues. Trimming took off 6 bases at V and 0 bases at J, with 6 bases between the two ends. Germline loops: CDR1 SNHLY, CDR2 FYNNEI.